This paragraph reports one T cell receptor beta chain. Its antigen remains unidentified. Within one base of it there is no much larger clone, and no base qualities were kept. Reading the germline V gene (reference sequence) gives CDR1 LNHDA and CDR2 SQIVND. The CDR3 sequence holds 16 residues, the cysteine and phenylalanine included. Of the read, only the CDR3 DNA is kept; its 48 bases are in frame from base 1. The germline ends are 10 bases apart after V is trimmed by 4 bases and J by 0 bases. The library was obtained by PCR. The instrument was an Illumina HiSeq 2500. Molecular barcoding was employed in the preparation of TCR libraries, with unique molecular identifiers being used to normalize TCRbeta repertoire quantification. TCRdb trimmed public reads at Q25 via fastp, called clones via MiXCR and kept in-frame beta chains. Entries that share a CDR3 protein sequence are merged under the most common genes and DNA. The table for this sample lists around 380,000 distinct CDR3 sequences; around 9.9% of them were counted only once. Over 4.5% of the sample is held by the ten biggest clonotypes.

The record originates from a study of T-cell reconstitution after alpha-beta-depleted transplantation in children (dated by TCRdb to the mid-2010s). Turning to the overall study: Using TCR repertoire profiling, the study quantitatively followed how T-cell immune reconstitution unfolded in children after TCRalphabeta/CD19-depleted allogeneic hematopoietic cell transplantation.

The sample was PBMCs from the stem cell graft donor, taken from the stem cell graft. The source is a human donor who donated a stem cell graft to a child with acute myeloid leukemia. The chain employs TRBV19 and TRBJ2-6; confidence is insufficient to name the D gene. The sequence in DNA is TGTGCCAGTAGTAGAACAGCGAGCTCTGGGGCCAACGTCCTGACTTTC. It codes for CASSRTASSGANVLTF.